The 9 T cell receptor beta chains below come from one sample, sequenced in a study of naive and memory T cell subsets (dated by TCRdb to about 2017). Results and caveats for the whole study, not just this receptor: A few larger clonotypes were present in naive repertoires, particularly the CD8 repertoires, and these clonotypes were possibly memory cells re-expressing CD45RA.

The library came from UMI-ligation and nested PCR. Data came from an Illumina MiSeq. The beta constant-region primer consisted of an equimolar mixture of two oligonucleotides that together covered TRBC1 and TRBC2. Four rounds of PCR, combining the SP2 primer with nested alpha and beta constant-region primers, were used to amplify the ligated cDNA. The public reads were run again by TCRdb, first through fastp at Q25 and then through MiXCR, and only productive beta chains were kept. A single entry per CDR3 protein holds the most common genes and DNA from its merged rows. This sample holds 140,000 to 150,000 distinct CDR3 sequences; roughly 22% were observed only once. Less than 0.13% of the sample lies in the top ten. For these receptors, no antigen is known. The sequencing sample was made of naive CD4+ T cells from blood. This sample's cell subset or site label indicates: naive T cells, CD45RA high CD27+. Every receptor here comes from a human donor in good health.

V gene TRBV10-3 combines with J gene TRBJ2-1; 9 bases are a match to TRBD1. The CDR3 is made up of 14 amino acids. V was pared by 7 bases and J by 6 bases, with 7 bases of the junction left unmatched. The V gene's germline CDR1 is ENHRY and CDR2 SYGVKD. CDR3 amino acids: CAIKTDRGGNEQFF. In nucleotides, the CDR3 is TGTGCCATCAAAACGGACAGGGGTGGCAATGAGCAGTTCTTC.

The chain links TRBV28 to TRBJ2-5; D remains ambiguous. The CDR3 is made up of 14 amino acids. Trimming took off 3 bases at V and 4 bases at J, with 12 bases between the two ends. Looked up from germline, CDR1 is MDHEN and CDR2 is SYDVKM. DNA for the CDR3: TGTGCCAGCAGTTTCCTCCCGTTCCGAGAGACCCAGTACTTC. Translating gives CASSFLPFRETQYF.

The chain recombines TRBV29-1 with TRBJ2-7; the D gene is possibly TRBD2 (5 bases). This CDR3 contains 13 residues. Trimming cost V 4 bases and J 5 bases, with 15 bases left between them. CDR1 and CDR2 (germline): SQVTM, ANQGSEA. DNA of the CDR3: TGCAGCGTTGCCTTTTTTAGCGTCGACGAGCAGTACTTC. This translates into CSVAFFSVDEQYF.

Here the CDR3 DNA reads TGTGCCAGCAGCCAACTAAATAACCCCGGGTACGGGGAGCTGTTTTTT. Amino acid sequence: CASSQLNNPGYGELFF. The V gene is TRBV14, the J gene TRBJ2-2; no definite D call. The germline V gene has CDR1 SGHDN and CDR2 FVKESK. The CDR3 is 16 residues long. V was trimmed by 2 bases and J by 7 bases, leaving 17 bases between them. Combining the CDR3 with reference TRBV14 and TRBJ2-2 gives the whole variable domain EAGVTQFPSHSVIEKGQTVTLRCDPISGHDNLYWYRRVMGKEIKFLLHFVKESKQDESGMPNNRFLAERTGGTYSTLKVQPAELEDSGVYFCASSQLNNPGYGELFFGEGSRLTVL.

The J gene is TRBJ1-5, the V gene TRBV20-1; 10 bases map to TRBD1. This CDR3 has 13 amino acids. Germline-derived CDR1 and CDR2 are DFQATT and SNEGSKA (reference sequence). V trimming: 5 bases; J trimming: 5 bases; junction bases outside the gene matches: 3. The CDR3 reads CSAPDRGDQPQHF. The CDR3 DNA reads TGCAGTGCTCCGGACAGGGGGGATCAGCCCCAGCATTTT.

The chain is built from TRBV2 and TRBJ2-2; 10 positions match TRBD1. Germline V CDR1 and CDR2: SNHLY, FYNNEI. V was clipped by 3 bases and J by 6 bases; unmatched bases: 7. This CDR3 is 16 amino acids long. This CDR3 is CASSDRGQGLSGELFF. DNA of the CDR3: TGTGCCAGCAGTGACCGGGGACAGGGGTTATCCGGGGAGCTGTTTTTT.

This chain uses TRBV3-1 with TRBJ1-1; no clear D. The V end lost 4 bases, the J end lost 4 bases, and 13 bases lay between the germline ends. This CDR3 is 14 amino acids long. Looked up from germline, CDR1 is LGHDT and CDR2 is YNNKEL (reference sequence). CDR3 in amino acids: CASSRLQVATEAFF. The CDR3 DNA is TGTGCCAGCAGCCGGTTACAAGTGGCCACTGAAGCTTTCTTT.

The V and J genes are TRBV30 and TRBJ2-2, with D possibly matching TRBD2 (7 bases). In germline, CDR1 is GTSNPN, CDR2 SVGIG (reference sequence). Trimming removed 4 bases from V and 3 bases from J, with 15 bases in between. The CDR3 runs 15 residues. The CDR3 DNA follows: TGTGCCTGGAATTTTGGGAGGGGGTACACCGGGGAGCTGTTTTTT. Protein product: CAWNFGRGYTGELFF.

The table lists this clonotype with many counts. This chain connects TRBV20-1 to TRBJ2-5, with 7 bases aligning to TRBD1. CDR1 and CDR2 from the germline V gene are DFQATT and SNEGSKA (reference sequence). This CDR3 spans 16 amino acids. Trimming removed 1 base from V and 5 bases from J; junction bases left unmatched: 13. CDR3 loop: CSARGRPQGHDETQYF. CDR3 coding DNA: TGCAGTGCTAGAGGAAGGCCACAGGGGCATGACGAGACCCAGTACTTC.